This passage covers 25 T cell receptor beta chains from one sample sequenced in a study of early T cells in non-severe SARS-CoV-2 infection. MiXCR was run by TCRdb on the 5' RACE reads, yielding one entry per CDR3 protein. The data contain 65,000 to 80,000 distinct CDR3 sequences, 10% to 12% of them singletons. Source material: whole blood. Receptors originate from an adult who was a healthcare worker with PCR-confirmed SARS-CoV-2 infection or an uninfected control (not recorded which).

Notes on this clonotype: A junction boundary mismatches the germline segment, possibly from a read error. CDR3 sequence: CTSSHWDSSYEQYF. In DNA form, the CDR3 reads TGCACCAGCAGCCATTGGGACAGCTCCTACGAGCAGTACTTC. The J gene is TRBJ2-7, the V gene TRBV4-3; 7 bases match TRBD1. Germline CDR1 is LGHNA and CDR2 is YSLEER. The CDR3 loop spans 14 amino acids.

The chain recombines TRBV20-1 with TRBJ2-2, with 8 bases matching TRBD1. The CDR3 contains 14 residues. CDR1 is DFQATT, CDR2 SNEGSKA, per germline (reference sequence). V lost 5 bases and J lost 3; bases outside the gene matches: 5. In nucleotides, the CDR3 is TGCAGTGCTTCGGGACAGGAGTACACCGGGGAGCTGTTTTTT. Protein product: CSASGQEYTGELFF.

This clonotype was seen only a few times. V gene TRBV20-1 combines with J gene TRBJ2-7; maybe TRBD2 (6 bases). This CDR3 is 15 amino acids long. Germline V lookup: CDR1 DFQATT, CDR2 SNEGSKA (reference sequence). Between the trimmed V and J ends, which lost 4 bases and 0 bases, there was a span of 16 bases. CDR3 sequence: CSATRGTESSYEQYF. The CDR3 nucleotides are TGCAGTGCTACCCGGGGGACGGAGAGCTCCTACGAGCAGTACTTC.

This clonotype was seen ten or more times. In DNA form, the CDR3 reads TGTGCCAGCATAGCGATACAAGAGACCCAGTACTTC. Its protein is CASIAIQETQYF. V usage is TRBV2 and J usage is TRBJ2-5, with a tentative D call TRBD2 (5 bases). This CDR3 has 12 residues. The germline gives CDR1 SNHLY, CDR2 FYNNEI. V dropped 7 bases and J dropped 2 bases, with 8 bases sitting between them.

V gene TRBV2 combines with J gene TRBJ1-1, with D possibly TRBD1 on 5 matching bases. V was pared by 3 bases and J by 8 bases, with 10 bases between. The CDR3 totals 12 residues. Per the germline V gene, CDR1 is SNHLY and CDR2 is FYNNEI. CDR3 protein: CASSDDRSEAFF. The CDR3 DNA is TGTGCCAGCAGTGACGACAGAAGCGAAGCTTTCTTT.

This clonotype was picked up many times. The chain employs TRBV20-1 and TRBJ2-1; a possible D gene is TRBD2 (6 bases). This CDR3 spans 14 amino acids. The germline V gene has CDR1 DFQATT and CDR2 SNEGSKA (reference sequence). The V end was cut by 3 bases, the J end by 0 bases, with 9 bases between. In DNA form, the CDR3 reads TGCAGTGCTAGCGCGGGGAACTCCTACAATGAGCAGTTCTTC. It specifies CSASAGNSYNEQFF.

The J gene is TRBJ2-1, the V gene TRBV4-2; TRBD2 matches 7 bases. The CDR3 runs to 12 residues. The J segment lost 9 bases and the V segment lost 5 bases, leaving 4 bases of the junction unmatched. CDR1 is LGHNA, CDR2 YNFKEQ, per germline. This CDR3 is CASSFGTTEQFF. The CDR3 DNA is TGTGCCAGCAGCTTTGGGACTACTGAGCAGTTCTTC.

The V and J genes are TRBV5-1 and TRBJ2-3; the D call may be TRBD1 or TRBD2 (6 bases each). Germline-derived CDR1 and CDR2 are SGHRS and YFSETQ. Deletions cut 7 bases from V and 5 bases from J, with 8 bases between. This CDR3 has 11 residues. CDR3 nucleotide sequence: TGCGCCAGCGGAGGGGGAGATACGCAGTATTTT. It yields the protein CASGGGDTQYF.

This clonotype was seen a few times. The chain employs TRBV10-1 and TRBJ1-2; no clear D gene. V lost 1 base and J lost 4, with 10 bases in between. Germline values: CDR1 WNHNN, CDR2 SYGVQD (reference sequence). This CDR3 region has 14 residues. CDR3 in amino acids: CASSEYHKSYGYTF. The DNA of the CDR3 is TGCGCCAGCAGTGAGTACCACAAGTCCTATGGCTACACCTTC.

This clonotype was detected a few times. The chain combines TRBV11-2 with TRBJ1-1, with TRBD1 identical over 7 bases. V lost 1 base and J lost 5; bases outside the gene matches: 10. CDR3 size: 16 residues. Germline V gives CDR1 SGHAT, CDR2 FQNNGV. CDR3 sequence reads: CASSLVGDRVWTEAFF. The CDR3 bases are TGTGCCAGCAGCTTAGTGGGCGACAGGGTGTGGACTGAAGCTTTCTTT.

At least ten counts were recorded for this clonotype. The chain couples TRBV11-2 to TRBJ1-1; possibly TRBD1 for D (6 bases). Germline CDR1 and CDR2: SGHAT and FQNNGV. The CDR3 is 13 amino acids. V lost 2 bases and J 6 bases, leaving 10 bases between the germline ends. CDR3 sequence: CASSLMRTAEAFF. The CDR3, as DNA: TGTGCCAGCAGCTTAATGCGGACAGCTGAAGCTTTCTTT.

The chain combines TRBV5-4 with TRBJ2-3; the D gene could be TRBD1 or TRBD2 (5 bases each). Germline V gene lookup returns CDR1 SGHNT and CDR2 YYREEE (reference sequence). The V end was cut by 1 base, the J end by 0 bases, with 9 bases between. The CDR3 consists of 15 residues. As DNA, the CDR3 is TGTGCCAGCAGCTTGTCGGGACCTAGCACAGATACGCAGTATTTT. It translates to CASSLSGPSTDTQYF.

This clonotype has ten or more counts. J is TRBJ1-6 and V is TRBV6-2 or TRBV6-3; D might be TRBD1 (5 bases). V was trimmed by 6 bases and J by 7 bases, leaving 16 bases between them. Germline CDR1 and CDR2: MNHEY and SVGEGT. This CDR3 spans 15 amino acids. The CDR3 coding sequence is TGTGCCAGCAGGCAAAGACAGCTCCAAAATTCACCCCTCCACTTT. Translated: CASRQRQLQNSPLHF.

This clonotype was counted ten times or more. The chain joins TRBV6-2 or TRBV6-3 to TRBJ1-1; TRBD1 matches 7 bases. The CDR3 runs 12 residues. Germline V gene lookup returns CDR1 MNHEY and CDR2 SVGEGT. The junction had 6 bases not matched to a gene; V was cut back by 8 bases and J by 6 bases. The CDR3 DNA follows: TGTGCCAGCGGAAACAGGGGCCCTGAAGCTTTCTTT. Amino acid sequence: CASGNRGPEAFF.

This rearrangement joins TRBV4-2 to TRBJ2-1; 9 bases match TRBD2. There are 14 residues in the CDR3. The V gene end was trimmed by 5 bases and the J gene end by 8 bases; junction bases not matched to a gene: 7. The germline V gene has CDR1 LGHNA and CDR2 YNFKEQ. CDR3 sequence (DNA): TGTGCCAGCAGCGGTGGCGGGGGGGCACATGAGCAGTTCTTC. Translation gives CASSGGGGAHEQFF.

This clonotype has more than one count but fewer than ten. This sequence joins TRBV25-1 and TRBJ2-5, with D perhaps matching TRBD1 or TRBD2 (6 bases each). The CDR3 totals 15 residues. The V and J ends lost 3 bases and 5 bases respectively, with 16 bases between them. Germline V gene data show CDR1 as MGHDK and CDR2 as SYGVNS. CDR3 sequence: CASSDGGGFGETQYF. As DNA, the CDR3 is TGTGCCAGCAGTGACGGGGGCGGATTCGGGGAGACCCAGTACTTC.

This clonotype was observed at least ten times. This rearrangement joins TRBV12-2 to TRBJ1-3. TRBV12-2 is classified as a pseudogene. This CDR3 contains 11 residues. The CDR3 reads CASRGEYAIYF. The DNA for the CDR3 is TGTGCAAGTCGCGGCGAATACGCCATATATTTT.

The V call is TRBV20-1, the J call TRBJ2-1; no clear D. The germline gives CDR1 DFQATT, CDR2 SNEGSKA (reference sequence). CDR3 size: 11 residues. Trimming removed 6 bases from V and 10 bases from J, with 13 bases in between. The CDR3 DNA follows: TGCAGTGCCCCAAGGTGGCCCGAGCAGTTCTTC. Its translation is CSAPRWPEQFF.

This clonotype appeared many times. The rearrangement joins TRBV7-2 to TRBJ1-1; TRBD1 might be the D (5 bases). The germline V and J ends were trimmed by 2 bases and 2 bases, with 9 bases remaining between them. The CDR3 spans 14 residues. CDR1 and CDR2 from the germline V gene are SGHTA and FQGNSA. CDR3 DNA sequence: TGTGCCAGCAGCTTATGGGGGGAAAACACTGAAGCTTTCTTT. Encoded protein: CASSLWGENTEAFF.

The gene calls are TRBV29-1 and TRBJ2-3; maybe TRBD2 (6 bases). CDR3 length equals 13 residues. The V end lost 7 bases, the J end lost 5 bases, and 16 bases lay between the germline ends. Germline lookup yields CDR1 SQVTM and CDR2 ANQGSEA. CDR3 in amino acids: CSARGGRGDTQYF. The CDR3 bases are TGCAGCGCAAGAGGTGGGCGGGGAGATACGCAGTATTTT.

This clonotype was observed at least ten times. The V call is TRBV19, the J call TRBJ1-5; TRBD1 might be the D (5 bases). In germline, CDR1 is LNHDA, CDR2 SQIVND (reference sequence). This CDR3 is 15 amino acids long. V was trimmed by 4 bases and J by 0 bases, leaving 10 bases between them. CDR3 region: CASSRGSPSNQPQHF. The CDR3 DNA follows: TGTGCCAGTAGTAGGGGGAGTCCTAGCAATCAGCCCCAGCATTTT.

The J gene is TRBJ2-6, the V gene TRBV10-3; D is unclear. The CDR3 contains 16 residues. Between the trimmed V and J ends, which lost 0 bases and 0 bases, there was a span of 6 bases. The germline V gene has CDR1 ENHRY and CDR2 SYGVKD. The CDR3 sequence: CAISESKDSGANVLTF. The CDR3 nucleotides read TGTGCCATCAGTGAGTCCAAGGACTCTGGGGCCAACGTCCTGACTTTC.

At least ten counts were recorded for this clonotype. This sequence joins TRBV29-1 and TRBJ2-1; TRBD1 agrees at 7 bases. From germline, CDR1 is SQVTM and CDR2 ANQGSEA. The CDR3 covers 12 residues. J gave up 9 bases and V 4 bases, and 6 bases lay outside the gene matches. In DNA form, the CDR3 reads TGCAGCGTTGGCAGGCAGGGGGTTGAGCAGTTCTTC. Protein sequence: CSVGRQGVEQFF.

A note on this clonotype: This sequence may be a read error, since a much larger clone differs from it by one base. This chain links TRBV5-5 with TRBJ1-1; D unclear. Deletions cut 4 bases from V and 10 bases from J, with 14 bases between. The CDR3 has 12 residues. Germline V CDR1 and CDR2: SGHKS, YYEKEE (reference sequence). The CDR3 coding sequence is TGTGCCAGCAGCCTGGGCGGGTCTGGAGCTTTCTTT. Its translation: CASSLGGSGAFF. The whole variable domain, filled in from reference TRBV5-5 and TRBJ1-1, reads DAGVTQSPTHLIKTRGQQVTLRCSPISGHKSVSWYQQVLGQGPQFIFQYYEKEERGRGNFPDRFSARQFPNYSSELNVNALLLGDSALYLCASSLGGSGAFFGQGTRLTVV.

The chain carries TRBV18 and TRBJ1-1, with 7 bases matching TRBD1. J was trimmed by 1 base and V by 4 bases; bases with no gene match: 6. This CDR3 comprises 15 residues. The germline V gene has CDR1 KGHSH and CDR2 LQKENI. The CDR3, as DNA: TGTGCCAGCTCACTACCGGGACAGAAGAACACTGAAGCTTTCTTT. Translation gives CASSLPGQKNTEAFF.